This passage covers 5 T cell receptor beta chains from one sample sequenced in a study of blood T cell repertoires in COVID-19. Profiled with immunoSEQ multiplex PCR; TCRdb holds only in-frame clones, not every one. This table holds roughly 230,000 clones, almost 85% found once. The sample consisted of peripheral blood. The receptors derive from a man aged 50-60 years with acute or convalescent COVID-19.

The chain combines TRBV12-3 or TRBV12-4 with TRBJ1-1; D remains unclear. Trimming cost V 5 bases and J 8 bases, with 12 bases left between them. There are 12 residues in the CDR3. CDR3 region: CASSLNGLEAFF. The CDR3 DNA is TGTGCCAGCAGTCTGAACGGGTTAGAAGCTTTCTTT.

The J gene is TRBJ2-1, the V gene TRBV11-2, with 7 bases fitting TRBD1. V dropped 5 bases and J dropped 5; count of bases not matched to a gene: 9. The V gene's germline CDR1 is SGHAT and CDR2 FQNNGV. CDR3 length: 15 amino acids. CDR3 loop: CASSPPLTGNNEQFF. The CDR3 bases are TGTGCCAGCAGCCCGCCCCTGACAGGGAACAATGAGCAGTTCTTC.

The chain employs TRBV2 and TRBJ1-3; tentative D call: TRBD1 (5 bases). The CDR3 has 14 amino acids. V was shortened by 2 bases and J by 2 bases, with 7 bases between the two germline ends. CDR1 and CDR2 (germline): SNHLY, FYNNEI. CDR3 loop: CASSESGPGNTIYF. CDR3 nucleotide sequence: TGTGCCAGCAGTGAATCAGGGCCTGGAAACACCATATATTTT.

This chain uses TRBV14 with TRBJ2-7; 7 nucleotides line up with TRBD2. Germline V gene lookup returns CDR1 SGHDN and CDR2 FVKESK. V trimming: 2 bases; J trimming: 3 bases; junction bases outside the gene matches: 4. This CDR3 region has 14 residues. The CDR3: CASSQLSGDYEQYF. CDR3 sequence (DNA): TGTGCCAGCAGCCAATTAAGCGGGGACTACGAGCAGTACTTC. The variable domain in full, with the rest retrieved from reference TRBV14 and TRBJ2-7, is EAGVTQFPSHSVIEKGQTVTLRCDPISGHDNLYWYRRVMGKEIKFLLHFVKESKQDESGMPNNRFLAERTGGTYSTLKVQPAELEDSGVYFCASSQLSGDYEQYFGPGTRLTVT.

The chain combines TRBV11-2 with TRBJ2-1; 9 bases align to TRBD2. Germline V gene data show CDR1 as SGHAT and CDR2 as FQNNGV. V shed 1 base, J shed 5 bases, and the junction held 3 bases outside the gene matches. The CDR3 totals 15 residues. CDR3 bases: TGTGCCAGCAGCTTAGGTAGCGGGAGAGACAATGAGCAGTTCTTC. It translates to CASSLGSGRDNEQFF.